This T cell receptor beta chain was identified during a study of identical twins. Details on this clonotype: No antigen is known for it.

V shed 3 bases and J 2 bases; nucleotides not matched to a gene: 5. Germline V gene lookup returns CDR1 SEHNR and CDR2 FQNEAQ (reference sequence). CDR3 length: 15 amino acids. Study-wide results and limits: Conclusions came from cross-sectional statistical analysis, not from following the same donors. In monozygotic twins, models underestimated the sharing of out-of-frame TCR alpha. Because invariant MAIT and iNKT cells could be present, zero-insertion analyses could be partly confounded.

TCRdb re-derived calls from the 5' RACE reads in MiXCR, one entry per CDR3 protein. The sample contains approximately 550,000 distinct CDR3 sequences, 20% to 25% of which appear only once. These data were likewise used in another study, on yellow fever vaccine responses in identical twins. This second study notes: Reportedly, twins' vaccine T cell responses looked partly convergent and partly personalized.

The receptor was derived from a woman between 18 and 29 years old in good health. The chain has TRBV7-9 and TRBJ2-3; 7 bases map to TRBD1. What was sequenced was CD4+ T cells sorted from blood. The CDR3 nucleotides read TGTGCCAGCAGCTTGGGGGACAGAATCACAGATACGCAGTATTTT. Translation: CASSLGDRITDTQYF.